Following are 15 T cell receptor beta chains from one sample sequenced in a study of T-cell memory formation after mild COVID-19 (dated by TCRdb to 2020 to 2023). Libraries were constructed by 5' RACE. Instrument on record: Illumina NovaSeq 6000. TCRdb reprocessed the public reads (quality trimming at Q25 with fastp, clone calling with MiXCR) and kept in-frame beta chains. Duplicate CDR3 protein sequences are folded into a single record with the most common DNA and genes. Across this sample there are 150,000 to 200,000 distinct CDR3 sequences, with 25% to 40% seen only once. The leading ten clones occupy around 12% of the sample. Sequenced input: PBMCs or a T cell subset sorted from them (not recorded which). These receptors were obtained from an adult woman who had mild COVID-19 (a few samples of this study predate the infection). The sample titles of this study are shuffled in the database, so cell type and time point are left out; the donor was told from shared clones.

The table lists this clonotype with a few counts. The rearrangement uses TRBV5-5 and TRBJ2-3, with no clear D. The CDR3 runs 16 residues. Trimming left V 0 bases short and J 1 base short, with 12 bases between. Per the germline V gene, CDR1 is SGHKS and CDR2 is YYEKEE (reference sequence). CDR3 DNA: TGTGCCAGCAGCTTGGCCGGAGTGCCCCGCACAGATACGCAGTATTTT. Encoded protein: CASSLAGVPRTDTQYF.

The chain carries TRBV4-3 and TRBJ1-2; 8 nucleotides line up with TRBD1. The CDR3 loop spans 15 amino acids. The V gene's germline CDR1 is LGHNA and CDR2 YSLEER. Trimming removed 0 bases from V and 3 bases from J; junction bases left unmatched: 3. DNA of the CDR3: TGCGCCAGCAGCCAAGAGACAGGGGAAGACTATGGCTACACCTTC. Translated: CASSQETGEDYGYTF.

The table lists this clonotype with a few counts. V gene TRBV12-3 or TRBV12-4 combines with J gene TRBJ1-2; D gene unclear. This CDR3 is built from 13 residues. V shed 6 bases and J shed 5 bases, with 13 bases lying between them. As DNA, the CDR3 is TGTGCCAGCAGCCCTGCGCCTAGATATGGCTACACCTTC. Translation: CASSPAPRYGYTF.

In its sample, this clonotype was seen a few times. This chain links TRBV3-1 with TRBJ2-3, with D hard to call. Germline V gene sequence: CDR1 LGHDT, CDR2 YNNKEL (reference sequence). Trimming stripped 4 bases from V and 6 bases from J, with 8 bases between. This CDR3 has 12 residues. CDR3 region: CASSRLGDTQYF. In DNA form, the CDR3 reads TGTGCCAGCAGCCGATTGGGGGATACGCAGTATTTT.

The chain employs TRBV7-9 and TRBJ1-1; 7 bases line up with TRBD1. Germline loops: CDR1 SEHNR, CDR2 FQNEAQ (reference sequence). The ends lost 5 bases at V and 0 bases at J; junction bases unmatched: 9. The CDR3 has 16 amino acids. Here the CDR3 DNA reads TGTGCCAGCAGCCCGAGAGGACAGGTTATGAACACTGAAGCTTTCTTT. The encoded protein is CASSPRGQVMNTEAFF.

The gene calls are TRBV6-2 or TRBV6-3 and TRBJ2-7; 7 positions match TRBD2. V lost 6 bases, J lost 2 bases, and 4 bases stayed unmatched. Germline V gene lookup returns CDR1 MNHEY and CDR2 SVGEGT. CDR3 length equals 13 residues. CDR3 in DNA: TGTGCCAGCAGGTCTAGCGGTCCCTACGAGCAGTACTTC. It translates to CASRSSGPYEQYF.

The chain recombines TRBV27 with TRBJ2-2; TRBD2 aligns across 7 bases. Trimming took 4 bases from V and 4 from J; bases not matched to a gene: 9. CDR1 is MNHEY, CDR2 SMNVEV, per germline (reference sequence). The CDR3 length is 16 residues. The CDR3 spells CASSSPMRGSTGELFF. The CDR3 DNA sequence: TGTGCCAGCAGTTCTCCTATGCGGGGGAGCACCGGGGAGCTGTTTTTT.

This clonotype was picked up a small number of times. This chain uses TRBV7-9 with TRBJ2-3; 10 bases align to TRBD2. CDR3 size: 15 residues. The germline V gene encodes CDR1 SEHNR and CDR2 FQNEAQ (reference sequence). The junction had 11 bases not matched to a gene; V was cut back by 9 bases and J by 5 bases. In DNA form, the CDR3 reads TGTGCCAGTCGGGGGCCTAGCGGGAGTCTAGATACGCAGTATTTT. It is translated as CASRGPSGSLDTQYF.

This clonotype was seen at least ten times. The gene calls are TRBV4-3 and TRBJ2-7; 10 nucleotides line up with TRBD1. The CDR3 spans 16 residues. Germline CDR1 LGHNA, CDR2 YSLEER. Trimming took 3 bases from V and 2 from J; bases not matched to a gene: 7. CDR3 DNA sequence: TGCGCCAGCAGCCATTCCGGGACAGGGGAGGCCTACGAGCAGTACTTC. This encodes CASSHSGTGEAYEQYF.

This chain links TRBV7-9 with TRBJ2-5, with 7 bases that match TRBD1. The germline CDR1 and CDR2 sequences are SEHNR and FQNEAQ (reference sequence). The junction had 8 bases not matched to a gene; V was cut back by 2 bases and J by 2 bases. The CDR3 runs to 16 residues. CDR3 DNA sequence: TGTGCCAGCAGCTTACCGACCGGGACAGCACAAGAGACCCAGTACTTC. Its protein product is CASSLPTGTAQETQYF.

This clonotype has only a few counts. The chain combines TRBV13 with TRBJ2-5; D unresolved. V shed 1 base and J shed 4 bases, with 4 bases lying between them. The CDR3 consists of 12 residues. Germline CDR1 PRHDT, CDR2 FYEKMQ (reference sequence). CDR3 nucleotides: TGTGCCAGCAGCTTAGCACGAGAGACCCAGTACTTC. Amino acid sequence: CASSLARETQYF.

This clonotype was detected only a few times. The chain recombines TRBV7-9 with TRBJ1-4; D is unresolved. The CDR3 contains 12 residues. Trimming stripped 5 bases from V and 13 bases from J, with 14 bases between. Per the germline V gene, CDR1 is SEHNR and CDR2 is FQNEAQ (reference sequence). The CDR3 sequence is CASSMDTSGLFF. Here the CDR3 DNA reads TGTGCCAGCAGCATGGATACTTCTGGACTGTTTTTT.

CDR3 residues: CASSLSSGPGQGEETQYF. The CDR3 DNA reads TGTGCCAGCAGCCTCTCCTCCGGCCCGGGACAGGGGGAAGAGACCCAGTACTTC. The chain links TRBV7-9 to TRBJ2-5; TRBD1 aligns across 11 bases. The V gene end was trimmed by 5 bases and the J gene end by 3 bases; junction bases not matched to a gene: 14. This CDR3 has 18 residues. Per the germline V gene, CDR1 is SEHNR and CDR2 is FQNEAQ (reference sequence).

This clonotype was seen more than once but under ten times. The chain couples TRBV5-1 to TRBJ2-1, with D uncertain. Germline CDR1 SGHRS, CDR2 YFSETQ. CDR3 length equals 14 residues. Trimming left V 6 bases short and J 4 bases short, with 14 bases between. CDR3 nucleotides: TGCGCCAGCAAAAATAGCCTGGGGTACAATGAGCAGTTCTTC. It specifies CASKNSLGYNEQFF.

The gene calls are TRBV7-2 and TRBJ1-1; TRBD1 matches at 7 bases. This CDR3 is 16 amino acids long. Germline V gene data show CDR1 as SGHTA and CDR2 as FQGNSA. The junction had 10 bases not matched to a gene; V was cut back by 2 bases and J by 4 bases. The CDR3 sequence: CASSLNVAGGSTEAFF. CDR3 nucleotides: TGTGCCAGCAGCTTAAACGTCGCAGGGGGGAGCACTGAAGCTTTCTTT.